These 8 T cell receptor beta chains came from one sample sequenced in a study of identifying expanded T cells in peripheral blood. This table comes from immunoSEQ multiplex PCR, and its TCRdb copy is limited to in-frame clones, with some not included. The sample contains roughly 92,000 clones, around nine tenths of which appear only once. Sequenced input: blood. Receptor source: a person between 18 and 69 years old in good health.

The chain is built from TRBV2 and TRBJ1-2; 7 bases align to TRBD1. Germline V lookup: CDR1 SNHLY, CDR2 FYNNEI. This CDR3 spans 15 amino acids. V gave up 3 bases and J gave up 4 bases; unmatched junction bases: 8. This CDR3 is CASSDFLGTAYGYTF. The CDR3 DNA is TGTGCCAGCAGTGATTTTCTTGGGACAGCCTATGGCTACACCTTC.

The V and J genes are TRBV6-6 and TRBJ1-6, with no clear D. The CDR3 spans 12 residues. V shed 2 bases and J shed 9 bases, with 5 bases lying between them. CDR1 is MNHNY and CDR2 is SVGAGI in the germline V gene (reference sequence). The CDR3 DNA reads TGTGCCAGCAGTTACGGCTCTTCACCCCTCCACTTT. Its translation is CASSYGSSPLHF.

This chain links TRBV6-4 with TRBJ1-1, with D tentatively TRBD1 (5 bases). V gave up 2 bases and J gave up 4 bases, with 14 bases separating them. Germline V gene data show CDR1 as MRHNA and CDR2 as SNTAGT. This CDR3 contains 15 residues. Here the CDR3 DNA reads TGTGCCAGCAGTGACCGGGCAGGGACGGGCACTGAAGCTTTCTTT. The encoded protein is CASSDRAGTGTEAFF.

V is TRBV5-1 and J is TRBJ2-7, with D perhaps being TRBD1 or TRBD2 (5 bases each). V lost 0 bases to trimming and J lost 3 bases, with 10 bases between them. Germline V lookup: CDR1 SGHRS, CDR2 YFSETQ. The CDR3 sequence is 14 residues long. This chain's CDR3 is CASSLGGAGYEQYF. The CDR3 DNA reads TGCGCCAGCAGCTTGGGAGGGGCGGGCTACGAGCAGTACTTC.

V usage is TRBV4-2 and J usage is TRBJ2-1; 13 bases are a match to TRBD2. The germline V gene has CDR1 LGHNA and CDR2 YNFKEQ. This CDR3 has 16 residues. V was clipped by 4 bases and J by 6 bases; unmatched bases: 6. CDR3 coding DNA: TGTGCCAGCAGCCTGCAACTAGCGGGGGGGATCAATGAGCAGTTCTTC. Its protein product is CASSLQLAGGINEQFF.

J is TRBJ2-3 and V is TRBV5-1, with 8 bases lining up with TRBD1. Germline-derived CDR1 and CDR2 are SGHRS and YFSETQ. After removal of 4 bases from V and 3 bases from J, the junction contained 4 bases not matched to a gene. The CDR3 has 14 residues. DNA for the CDR3: TGCGCCAGCAGCCCGGGACAGGAAACAGATACGCAGTATTTT. It yields the protein CASSPGQETDTQYF.

This clone has only a few counts. The chain is built from TRBV12-2 and TRBJ2-2; the D segment call TRBD2 is taken from the table without a DNA check. TRBV12-2 is recorded as a pseudogene. This CDR3 has 18 amino acids. CDR3 amino acids: CASRSSGLAGGSAGELFF. The CDR3 DNA reads as TGTGCAAGTCGCTCGTCCGGACTAGCGGGGGGAAGCGCCGGGGAGCTGTTTTTT.

The rearrangement uses TRBV7-2 and TRBJ1-5, with D unresolved. In germline, CDR1 is SGHTA, CDR2 FQGNSA. Trimming took off 3 bases at V and 5 bases at J, with 8 bases between the two ends. This CDR3 region has 13 residues. The CDR3, as DNA: TGTGCCAGCAGCTTGTGGAGGGATCAGCCCCAGCATTTT. Protein product: CASSLWRDQPQHF.